This T cell receptor (beta chain) was sequenced in a study of blood T cell repertoires in COVID-19. Study-wide background: Material from acute and convalescent COVID-19 was sourced from the United States, Italy and Spain. Nucleic acid was either cDNA or gDNA, and it came from T cells, B-cell-depleted T cells, or PBMCs.

Germline loops: CDR1 KGHSH, CDR2 LQKENI. The CDR3 totals 14 residues. The V and J ends lost 2 bases and 2 bases respectively, with 8 bases between them. As originally analysed: Amplification of reference gene primers was used by the study to estimate nucleated cell counts. Sequencing was performed with immunoSEQ multiplex PCR; in TCRdb, only in-frame clones are kept and a portion is missing. Clone size and V and J calls were adopted from that table, with D and trimming inferred from the DNA. Counted here are about 75,000 clones, 70% to 90% occurring once; the ten biggest clones make up approximately 19%.

The receptor was derived from a human donor in a cohort sampled during active COVID-19. What was sequenced was peripheral blood. The rearrangement uses TRBV18 and TRBJ2-3, with D possibly being TRBD2 (5 bases). CDR3 in DNA: TGTGCCAGCTCACCAGGAGGTTTCACAGATACGCAGTATTTT. The encoded protein is CASSPGGFTDTQYF. The whole variable domain, remainder taken from reference TRBV18 and TRBJ2-3, is NAGVMQNPRHLVRRRGQEARLRCSPMKGHSHVYWYRQLPEEGLKFMVYLQKENIIDESGMPKERFSAEFPKEGPSILRIQQVVRGDSAAYFCASSPGGFTDTQYFGPGTRLTVL.